The T cell receptor (beta chain) under discussion was sequenced for a study of blood T cell repertoires in COVID-19. The wider study: Acute and convalescent COVID-19 samples came from the United States, Italy and Spain.

Produced via immunoSEQ multiplex PCR; TCRdb's table is partial and in-frame only. The sample records 230,000 or so clones, roughly 85% being singletons. Those enrolled, adults aged roughly 18 to 100 years, came from 24 US areas. Which cohort a participant joined came from the clinical history participants gave. Trimming removed 0 bases at V and 8 bases at J, with 13 bases between. Germline V lookup: CDR1 SQVTM, CDR2 ANQGSEA. CDR3 length: 13 residues. This chain connects TRBV29-1 to TRBJ1-2; possibly TRBD1 for D (5 bases). Sequenced input: PBMCs or T cells enriched from blood (not recorded which). The clonotype was recovered from a woman aged 40-49 years with acute COVID-19. This chain's CDR3 is CSVEDLPREGYTF. In nucleotides, the CDR3 is TGCAGCGTTGAAGATCTTCCCAGGGAAGGCTACACCTTC.